This is a list of T cell receptor beta chains from one sample in a study of blood T cell repertoires in COVID-19. The protocol was immunoSEQ multiplex PCR, while the TCRdb copy is restricted to in-frame clones and leaves out a portion. The sample shows approximately 120,000 clones, roughly 90% of them seen only once. Sequenced material: peripheral blood. The receptors come from a man aged 45-60 years with acute or convalescent COVID-19. Both conserved end residues are part of each CDR3. D genes are given only for firm matches.

CDR3	D	V	J
CASSRGPGLAGGGTDTQYF	TRBD2	TRBV5-4	TRBJ2-3
CASSLEGRALYEQYF	-	TRBV5-1	TRBJ2-7
CASSEQAGQGLSGANVLTF	TRBD1	TRBV9	TRBJ2-6
CASSPNRDSSSGNTIYF	-	TRBV9	TRBJ1-3
CASSLAVGLSYNEQFF	-	TRBV7-9	TRBJ2-1
CASSRQGTNTEAFF	TRBD1	TRBV2	TRBJ1-1
CASSDRWDQPQHF	-	TRBV19	TRBJ1-5
CATSRDRTPTGSYEQYF	-	TRBV15	TRBJ2-7
CASSMGLAWYEQYF	TRBD2	TRBV6-5	TRBJ2-7
CASRKTSGNGNEQFF	TRBD2	TRBV6-5	TRBJ2-1
CASSLLAGGPNEQFF	TRBD2	TRBV7-9	TRBJ2-1
CASSSSDSPLHF	-	TRBV5-1	TRBJ1-6
CASSPPRDSLLSSAGYTF	TRBD1	TRBV18	TRBJ1-2
CASGGQGPIYGYTF	TRBD1	TRBV6-5	TRBJ1-2
CASSIARYSNQPQHF	-	TRBV19	TRBJ1-5
CASTTASNSPLHF	-	TRBV25-1	TRBJ1-6
CATCDRSYEQYF	-	TRBV19	TRBJ2-7
CASSLGGGLGTDTQYF	TRBD2	TRBV7-2	TRBJ2-3
CASSLENTEAFF	-	TRBV6-6	TRBJ1-1
CSASGDNYNSPLHF	-	TRBV20-1	TRBJ1-6
CASSRTLAGYTDTQYF	TRBD2	TRBV5-1	TRBJ2-3
CASSRFLSNTGELFF	-	TRBV19	TRBJ2-2
CASSLTTGLYEQYF	TRBD1	TRBV7-9	TRBJ2-7
CASSLDRDRAYGYTF	TRBD1	TRBV4-2	TRBJ1-2
CASSYGTGTGPYF	TRBD1	TRBV6-5	TRBJ2-7
CASSQGGGPQETQYF	-	TRBV4-3	TRBJ2-5
CASGDIYEQYF	-	TRBV11-3	TRBJ2-7
CASREGGETQYF	TRBD2	TRBV2	TRBJ2-5
CASSGGRIGTEAFF	-	TRBV18	TRBJ1-1
CASSGAINRGGTYEQYF	-	TRBV18	TRBJ2-7
CASSQEGQGNEKLFF	TRBD1	TRBV4-3	TRBJ1-4
CASSFRRDQETQYF	-	TRBV5-4	TRBJ2-5